Following are 14 T cell receptor beta chains from one sample sequenced in a study of shared clonotypes between healthy human individuals. The assay was immunoSEQ multiplex PCR, and TCRdb's table has in-frame clones only and misses some. There are 600,000 to 700,000 clones in the sample; around three quarters occur only once, and around 1.8% lies in the top ten. Sequencing input: memory CD4+ T cells sorted from blood. Stated subset: CD45RA-negative fraction. Every receptor here comes from a woman in her 30s in good health.

The sample holds a few counts of this clone. The genes are TRBV4-1 and TRBJ2-2; a weak D match, TRBD1 (7 bases). CDR3 length equals 15 residues. Germline CDR1 reads MGHRA; CDR2 reads YSYEKL. V was cut by 4 bases and J by 4 bases, with 13 bases left in between. The CDR3 sequence is CASSRRGEGTGELFF. The CDR3 nucleotides are TGCGCCAGCAGCCGCAGGGGGGAAGGCACCGGGGAGCTGTTTTTT.

There are many counts of this clone. CDR3 region: CASRKLASFTDTQYF. The CDR3 coding sequence is TGTGCCAGCCGAAAATTAGCGTCTTTCACAGATACGCAGTATTTT. The chain has TRBV2 and TRBJ2-3; weak D call: TRBD2 (5 bases). CDR1 SNHLY and CDR2 FYNNEI come from the germline V gene. The CDR3 covers 15 residues. V lost 8 bases and J lost 2, with 17 bases in between. Full variable domain (remainder filled in from reference TRBV2 and TRBJ2-3): EPEVTQTPSHQVTQMGQEVILRCVPISNHLYFYWYRQILGQKVEFLVSFYNNEISEKSEIFDDQFSVERPDGSNFTLKIRSTKLEDSAMYFCASRKLASFTDTQYFGPGTRLTVL.

In its sample, this clone was seen a few times. The gene calls are TRBV19 and TRBJ1-1, with a possible D match to TRBD1 (5 bases). The V and J ends lost 0 bases and 7 bases respectively, with 12 bases between them. Germline V gene lookup returns CDR1 LNHDA and CDR2 SQIVND (reference sequence). The CDR3 totals 14 residues. CDR3 sequence (DNA): TGTGCCAGTAGTATAGAAGTGTGGGGGTATGAAGCTTTCTTT. Translation gives CASSIEVWGYEAFF.

The chain employs TRBV5-1 and TRBJ2-2; TRBD2 matches 15 bases. The germline V gene encodes CDR1 SGHRS and CDR2 YFSETQ. The CDR3 runs 17 residues. The V and J ends lost 8 bases and 5 bases, in that order; junction bases with no gene match: 10. In DNA form, the CDR3 reads TGCGCCAGTCAAGGACTAGCGGGAGGGCCCGGGACCGGGGAGCTGTTTTTT. This translates into CASQGLAGGPGTGELFF.

This clone was counted once. The chain combines TRBV7-9 with TRBJ2-2; maybe TRBD2 (6 bases). V was clipped by 7 bases and J by 6 bases, with 21 bases between them. Germline assignment: CDR1 SEHNR and CDR2 FQNEAQ (reference sequence). CDR3 length equals 16 residues. The CDR3 loop reads CASIQWEWRGPGELFF. In DNA, the CDR3 is TGTGCCAGCATCCAATGGGAGTGGAGGGGTCCCGGGGAGCTGTTTTTT.

The chain links TRBV6-1 to TRBJ1-2; 9 positions match TRBD1. Germline trimming cut 3 bases from V and 3 bases from J; bases unmatched to any gene: 8. Germline CDR1 is MNHNS and CDR2 is SASEGT. The CDR3 is 16 residues long. For the CDR3, the DNA is TGTGCCAGCAGTGACCCGAGACAGGGGGGCGACTATGGCTACACCTTC. Translation: CASSDPRQGGDYGYTF.

The chain links TRBV6-1 to TRBJ1-2; D gene unclear. V was trimmed by 0 bases and J by 0 bases, leaving 8 bases between them. Germline-derived CDR1 and CDR2 are MNHNS and SASEGT. The CDR3 extends over 15 amino acids. CDR3 bases: TGTGCCAGCAGTGAAGCGGCTCCAGCTAACTATGGCTACACCTTC. This translates into CASSEAAPANYGYTF.

This clone was picked up a small number of times. The chain carries TRBV30 and TRBJ1-4, with D possibly being TRBD1 (5 bases). V was shortened by 6 bases and J by 4 bases, with 9 bases between the two germline ends. This CDR3 region has 12 residues. CDR1 and CDR2 (germline): GTSNPN, SVGIG (reference sequence). The CDR3 sequence is CACQGRNEKLFF. The CDR3 nucleotides are TGTGCCTGTCAGGGACGTAATGAAAAACTGTTTTTT.

J is TRBJ2-7 and V is TRBV19; 9 bases are a match to TRBD2. This CDR3 contains 16 residues. Germline CDR1 is LNHDA and CDR2 is SQIVND (reference sequence). The J segment lost 2 bases and the V segment lost 0 bases, leaving 5 bases of the junction unmatched. CDR3 loop: CASSIDLLAGTYEQYF. CDR3 sequence (DNA): TGTGCCAGTAGTATAGATCTGCTAGCGGGAACCTACGAGCAGTACTTC.

The chain uses TRBV2 and TRBJ1-1; D not certain. This CDR3 comprises 16 residues. V dropped 3 bases and J dropped 1 base, with 15 bases sitting between them. Germline assignment: CDR1 SNHLY and CDR2 FYNNEI. CDR3: CASSDLSYLPNTEAFF. The CDR3 coding sequence is TGTGCCAGCAGTGATCTTAGCTATCTGCCGAACACTGAAGCTTTCTTT.

V usage is TRBV19 and J usage is TRBJ2-3, with TRBD2 matching 14 bases. The CDR3 runs to 16 residues. V shed 9 bases and J 0 bases; nucleotides not matched to a gene: 5. Per the germline V gene, CDR1 is LNHDA and CDR2 is SQIVND (reference sequence). CDR3 bases: TGTGCCAGCGGACTAGCGGGAGGCCCTAGCACAGATACGCAGTATTTT. This gives the protein CASGLAGGPSTDTQYF.

The chain combines TRBV28 with TRBJ2-7, with D possibly being TRBD1 (5 bases). V dropped 1 base and J dropped 6 bases, with 13 bases sitting between them. Germline loops: CDR1 MDHEN, CDR2 SYDVKM. The CDR3 is 14 amino acids. CDR3 sequence reads: CASSLSQGSREQYF. As DNA, the CDR3 is TGTGCCAGCAGTTTATCGCAGGGTTCCCGCGAGCAGTACTTC.

The V call is TRBV7-2, the J call TRBJ2-7; 8 positions agree with TRBD2. After removal of 5 bases from V and 7 bases from J, the junction contained 13 bases not matched to a gene. The CDR3 length is 15 residues. Per the germline V gene, CDR1 is SGHTA and CDR2 is FQGNSA. CDR3 in amino acids: CASSLVREGFEEQYF. CDR3 DNA sequence: TGTGCCAGCAGCCTAGTCCGGGAGGGTTTCGAAGAGCAGTACTTC.

The gene calls are TRBV14 and TRBJ2-3; D is undetermined. This CDR3 is built from 14 residues. Trimming removed 4 bases from V and 1 base from J, with 9 bases in between. The germline V gene has CDR1 SGHDN and CDR2 FVKESK. CDR3 bases: TGTGCCAGCAGCCGTCCAGGTGGCACAGATACGCAGTATTTT. Translated: CASSRPGGTDTQYF.